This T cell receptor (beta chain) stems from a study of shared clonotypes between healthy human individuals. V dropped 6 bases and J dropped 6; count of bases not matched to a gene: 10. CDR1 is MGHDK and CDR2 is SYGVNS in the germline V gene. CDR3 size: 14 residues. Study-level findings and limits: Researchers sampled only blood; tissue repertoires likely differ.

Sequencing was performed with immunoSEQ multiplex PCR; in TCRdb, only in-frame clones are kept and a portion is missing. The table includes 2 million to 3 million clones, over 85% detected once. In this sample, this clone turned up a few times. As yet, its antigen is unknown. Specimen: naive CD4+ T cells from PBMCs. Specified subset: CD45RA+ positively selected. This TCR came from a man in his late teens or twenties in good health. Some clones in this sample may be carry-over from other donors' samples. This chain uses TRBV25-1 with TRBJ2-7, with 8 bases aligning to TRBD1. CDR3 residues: CASRDRGIRVEQYF. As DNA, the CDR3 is TGTGCCAGCAGAGACAGGGGAATTCGGGTCGAGCAGTACTTC.